Listed below are T cell receptor beta chains from one sample, sequenced in a study of identical twins. From the 5' RACE reads, TCRdb called clonotypes with MiXCR, one entry per CDR3 protein. The table has more than 650,000 distinct CDR3 sequences, roughly 6.2% seen once; the top ten hold under 2%. The source material was naive T cells sorted from blood. These TCRs come from a man between 18 and 29 years old in good health. CDR3s leave out the opening cysteine and the closing phenylalanine or tryptophan. A D gene is named only where the DNA matches it firmly.

v_call	j_call	d_call	cdr3_aa
TRBV6-2/TRBV6-3	TRBJ1-1	.	ASSGNDGPF
TRBV20-1	TRBJ2-5	TRBD2	SASLAGAGWETQY
TRBV2	TRBJ2-6	.	ASSEALGSWANVLT
TRBV10-3	TRBJ2-5	TRBD2	AISPLREGQETQY
TRBV4-1	TRBJ2-4	.	ASSHLSGDQY
TRBV29-1	TRBJ1-2	TRBD1	SVRTGGDYGYT
TRBV12-3/TRBV12-4	TRBJ1-5	TRBD1	ASSLALGTGSNQPQH
TRBV3-1	TRBJ2-5	TRBD1	ASSPGQGDQETQY
TRBV6-1	TRBJ2-3	.	ASSPSRGSDTQY
TRBV27	TRBJ2-1	TRBD2	ASRPGLAGGQAYNEQF
TRBV27	TRBJ2-1	TRBD2	ASISPISGRYNEQF
TRBV29-1	TRBJ2-7	TRBD1	SVGGQGSSYEQY
TRBV30	TRBJ1-6	.	ACQHRAYNSPLH
TRBV9	TRBJ2-1	.	ASSVSRNEQF
TRBV12-3/TRBV12-4	TRBJ1-6	.	ASRIDRENSPLH
TRBV28	TRBJ2-2	TRBD2	ASSAGTTNTGELF
TRBV6-5	TRBJ2-2	.	ASSYLPSANTRELF
TRBV29-1	TRBJ2-5	.	SVSGRLQETQY
TRBV12-3/TRBV12-4	TRBJ2-1	.	ASIHGHPSYNEQF
TRBV12-3/TRBV12-4	TRBJ2-1	.	ASSTLEFYNEQF
TRBV4-2	TRBJ1-1	.	ASSHEGMNTEAF
TRBV4-2	TRBJ2-1	.	ASSQDPLTTLGANEQF
TRBV29-1	TRBJ2-5	TRBD2	SVEGRASRETQY
TRBV6-1	TRBJ1-5	TRBD1	ASSTPPGQGAHQPQH
TRBV24-1	TRBJ2-6	.	ATSDDRSSGANVLT
TRBV20-1	TRBJ2-7	.	SAPRDPNYEQY
TRBV19	TRBJ2-4	.	ASSQTGVGTKNIQY
TRBV28	TRBJ1-1	TRBD1	ASRSTGGGTEAF
TRBV9	TRBJ1-2	TRBD1	ASSPAGTGDGYT
TRBV7-2	TRBJ1-1	.	ASSLDARAF
TRBV5-1	TRBJ2-1	TRBD2	ASSLGLADTSYNEQF
TRBV19	TRBJ1-2	TRBD1	ATTEDRVGGYT
TRBV15	TRBJ2-5	.	ATSRGSERQETQY
TRBV15	TRBJ2-2	.	ATSTRAAGELF
TRBV12-3/TRBV12-4	TRBJ1-2	TRBD1	ASSSGTGHYGYT
TRBV10-3	TRBJ2-1	TRBD2	AISAKTSGSGGEQF
TRBV12-3/TRBV12-4	TRBJ2-1	.	ASSLRLYNEQF
TRBV10-3	TRBJ2-3	.	AINRRGRGPNTDTQY
TRBV6-1	TRBJ2-4	TRBD1	ASRITGEGAKNIQY
TRBV5-1	TRBJ2-3	TRBD2	ASSPPAAGVQDTQY
TRBV29-1	TRBJ1-1	TRBD1	SADGQGPNTEAF
TRBV4-1	TRBJ2-4	.	ASSQASEGTAKNIQY
TRBV7-9	TRBJ2-1	.	ASSTTSYNEQF
TRBV7-2	TRBJ2-7	TRBD2	ASSLSASGSFEQY
TRBV9	TRBJ2-2	.	ASSARTGGGGELF
TRBV12-3/TRBV12-4	TRBJ2-5	.	ASSSWSETQY
TRBV3-1	TRBJ2-3	TRBD1	ASRTGTASTDTQY
TRBV3-1	TRBJ2-1	.	ASSPPLSNEQF
TRBV9	TRBJ2-1	TRBD2	ASSVARTSGFNEQF
TRBV11-2	TRBJ2-1	.	ASNDRSDEQF